The 7 T cell receptor beta chains reported below all come from one sample, sequenced in a study of siplizumab effects on memory and regulatory T cells. Sequenced by immunoSEQ multiplex PCR; TCRdb stores in-frame clones only, minus some. This table holds around 3,000 clones, 55% to 70% found once. The sequenced sample consisted of TEMRA CD8+ T cells sorted from blood. The sample's subset: unstimulated CD8+ CD45RA+ effector memory T cells. These receptor sequences come from a human donor in good health.

This clone is labeled as medium-sized. V gene TRBV6-4 combines with J gene TRBJ2-7, with 7 positions matching TRBD1. The CDR3 is 14 amino acids. Losses at the gene ends were 7 bases for V and 8 bases for J; bases not matched to a gene: 14. CDR1 and CDR2 (germline): MRHNA, SNTAGT. The CDR3 nucleotides are TGTGCCAGCAACTATTCCCCAGACAGGGAGCAGCAGTACTTC. Protein product: CASNYSPDREQQYF.

The V and J genes are TRBV10-3 and TRBJ2-5, with TRBD1 identical over 9 bases. Germline CDR1 reads ENHRY; CDR2 reads SYGVKD. This CDR3 region has 17 residues. With V trimmed by 5 bases and J by 5 bases, 15 bases remained unmatched. CDR3 in amino acids: CAISQVPGQGPVETQYF. The CDR3 region has the DNA TGTGCCATCAGTCAAGTCCCGGGACAGGGTCCGGTGGAGACCCAGTACTTC.

This clone was counted once. This chain connects TRBV15 to TRBJ2-7; D not resolved. Trimming stripped 1 base from V and 5 bases from J, with 15 bases between. Germline values: CDR1 LNHNV, CDR2 YYDKDF (reference sequence). There are 15 residues in the CDR3. CDR3 DNA sequence: TGTGCCACCAGCAGAGGTACGCGGAGCCCCCACGAGCAGTACTTC. It yields the protein CATSRGTRSPHEQYF.

V is TRBV6-5 and J is TRBJ1-5; a weak D match, TRBD1 (6 bases). V was cut by 6 bases and J by 0 bases, with 12 bases left in between. The CDR3 runs to 15 residues. Germline V CDR1 and CDR2: MNHEY, SVGAGI. The CDR3 DNA reads TGTGCCAGCAGCCCGGACAGAATTAGCAATCAGCCCCAGCATTTT. This sequence encodes CASSPDRISNQPQHF.

This chain connects TRBV27 to TRBJ2-5; 9 bases are shared with TRBD2. The assigned J gene may be wrong: the sequence end matches TRBJ2-7 better. The CDR3 consists of 14 residues. Germline CDR1 reads MNHEY; CDR2 reads SMNVEV (reference sequence). The chain's CDR3 is CASSLGGGAYEQYF. The CDR3 nucleotides are TGTGCCAGCAGTTTGGGCGGGGGGGCGTACGAGCAGTACTTC.

The chain uses TRBV18 and TRBJ1-5; possibly TRBD1 for D (5 bases). Per germline, CDR1 KGHSH and CDR2 LQKENI. The CDR3 has 16 residues. The ends were cut back, 3 bases at V and 0 bases at J, with 12 bases in the middle. This CDR3 is CASSPKGTHSNQPQHF. CDR3 bases: TGTGCCAGCTCACCGAAGGGGACCCATAGCAATCAGCCCCAGCATTTT.

V and J are TRBV2 and TRBJ2-1, with 13 bases matching TRBD2. This CDR3 region has 16 residues. J was trimmed by 4 bases and V by 6 bases; bases with no gene match: 6. The germline V gene has CDR1 SNHLY and CDR2 FYNNEI. The chain's CDR3 is CASSAGLAGQYNEQFF. Here the CDR3 DNA reads TGTGCCAGCAGCGCGGGACTAGCGGGACAATACAATGAGCAGTTCTTC. The whole variable domain, filled in from reference TRBV2 and TRBJ2-1, reads EPEVTQTPSHQVTQMGQEVILRCVPISNHLYFYWYRQILGQKVEFLVSFYNNEISEKSEIFDDQFSVERPDGSNFTLKIRSTKLEDSAMYFCASSAGLAGQYNEQFFGPGTRLTVL.